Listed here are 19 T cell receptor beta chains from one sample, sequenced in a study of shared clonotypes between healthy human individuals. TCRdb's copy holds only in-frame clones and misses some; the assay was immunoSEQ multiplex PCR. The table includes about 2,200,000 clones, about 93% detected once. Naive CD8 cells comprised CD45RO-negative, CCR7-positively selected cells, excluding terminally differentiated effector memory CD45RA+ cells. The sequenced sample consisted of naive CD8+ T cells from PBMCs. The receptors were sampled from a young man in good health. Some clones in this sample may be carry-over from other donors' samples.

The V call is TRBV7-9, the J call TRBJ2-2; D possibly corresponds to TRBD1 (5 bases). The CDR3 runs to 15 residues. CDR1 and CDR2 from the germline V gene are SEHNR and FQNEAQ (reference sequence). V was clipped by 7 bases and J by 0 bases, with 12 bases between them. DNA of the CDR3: TGTGCCAGCACCTTCCGGACATCGAACACCGGGGAGCTGTTTTTT. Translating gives CASTFRTSNTGELFF.

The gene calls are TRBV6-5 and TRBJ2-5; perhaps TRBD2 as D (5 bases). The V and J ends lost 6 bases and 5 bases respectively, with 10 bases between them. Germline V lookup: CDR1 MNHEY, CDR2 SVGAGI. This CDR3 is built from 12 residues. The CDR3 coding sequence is TGTGCCAGCAGGGCCAAGCGGGAGACCCAGTACTTC. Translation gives CASRAKRETQYF.

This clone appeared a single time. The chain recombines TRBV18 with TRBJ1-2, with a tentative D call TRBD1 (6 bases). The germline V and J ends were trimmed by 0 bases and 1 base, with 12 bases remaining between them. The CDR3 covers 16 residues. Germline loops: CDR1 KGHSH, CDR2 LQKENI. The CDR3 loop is CASSPPYRELNYGYTF. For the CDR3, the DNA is TGTGCCAGCTCACCACCCTACAGGGAACTTAACTATGGCTACACCTTC.

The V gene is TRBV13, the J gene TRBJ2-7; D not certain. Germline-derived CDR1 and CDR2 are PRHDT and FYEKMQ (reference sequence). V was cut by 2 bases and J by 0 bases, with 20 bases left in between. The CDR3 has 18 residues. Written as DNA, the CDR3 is TGTGCCAGCAGCTTAAATTCGTTGAAGCCCCTAATCTCCTACGAGCAGTACTTC. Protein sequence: CASSLNSLKPLISYEQYF.

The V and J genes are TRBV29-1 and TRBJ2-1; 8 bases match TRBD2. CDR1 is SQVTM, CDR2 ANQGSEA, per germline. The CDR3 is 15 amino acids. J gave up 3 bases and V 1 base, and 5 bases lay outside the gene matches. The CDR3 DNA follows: TGCAGCGTTGAAGGTGGGCGGGAGGTCTACAATGAGCAGTTCTTC. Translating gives CSVEGGREVYNEQFF.

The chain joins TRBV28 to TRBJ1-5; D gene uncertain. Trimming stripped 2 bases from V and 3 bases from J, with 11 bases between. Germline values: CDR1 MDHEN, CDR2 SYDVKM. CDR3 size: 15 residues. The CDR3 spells CASSLNNFPNQPQHF. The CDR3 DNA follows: TGTGCCAGCAGTTTAAACAATTTCCCCAATCAGCCCCAGCATTTT.

CDR3 region: CASSPASTGGLAFF. CDR3 bases: TGTGCCAGCAGTCCGGCGTCGACAGGTGGGTTGGCTTTCTTT. This sequence joins TRBV28 and TRBJ1-1; tentative D call: TRBD1 (6 bases). Germline V gene lookup returns CDR1 MDHEN and CDR2 SYDVKM. The CDR3 is 14 amino acids. The V end was cut by 5 bases, the J end by 11 bases, with 21 bases between.

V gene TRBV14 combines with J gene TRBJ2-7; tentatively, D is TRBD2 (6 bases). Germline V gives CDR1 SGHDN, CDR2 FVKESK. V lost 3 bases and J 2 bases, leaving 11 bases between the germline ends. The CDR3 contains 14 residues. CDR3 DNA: TGTGCCAGCAGCCACAGACTAGAAACCTACGAGCAGTACTTC. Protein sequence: CASSHRLETYEQYF.

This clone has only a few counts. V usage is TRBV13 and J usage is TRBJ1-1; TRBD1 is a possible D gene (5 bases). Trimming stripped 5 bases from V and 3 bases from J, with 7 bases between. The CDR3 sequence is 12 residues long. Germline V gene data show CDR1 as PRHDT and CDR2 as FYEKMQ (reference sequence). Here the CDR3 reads CASSPGDTEAFF. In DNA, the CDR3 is TGTGCCAGCAGCCCGGGGGACACTGAAGCTTTCTTT.

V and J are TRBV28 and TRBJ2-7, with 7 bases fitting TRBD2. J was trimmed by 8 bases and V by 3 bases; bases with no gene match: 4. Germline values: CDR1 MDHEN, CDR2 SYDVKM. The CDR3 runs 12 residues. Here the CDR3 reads CASSFGEGQQYF. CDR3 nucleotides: TGTGCCAGCAGTTTCGGGGAGGGCCAGCAGTACTTC.

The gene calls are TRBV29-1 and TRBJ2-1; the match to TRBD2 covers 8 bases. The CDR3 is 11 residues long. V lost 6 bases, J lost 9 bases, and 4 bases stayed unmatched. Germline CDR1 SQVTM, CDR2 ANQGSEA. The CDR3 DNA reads TGCAGCGTCCGGACTAGCAGTGAGCAGTTCTTC. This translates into CSVRTSSEQFF.

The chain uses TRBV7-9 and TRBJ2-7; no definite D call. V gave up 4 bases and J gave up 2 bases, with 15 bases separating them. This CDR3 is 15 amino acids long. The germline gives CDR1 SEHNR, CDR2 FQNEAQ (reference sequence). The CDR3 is CASSYPGSGPYEQYF. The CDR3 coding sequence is TGTGCCAGCAGCTACCCGGGCTCCGGCCCCTACGAGCAGTACTTC.

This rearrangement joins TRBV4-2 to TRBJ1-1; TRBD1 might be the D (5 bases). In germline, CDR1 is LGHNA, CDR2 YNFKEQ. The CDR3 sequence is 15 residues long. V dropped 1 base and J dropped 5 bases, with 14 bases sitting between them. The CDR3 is CASSQVGAGETEAFF. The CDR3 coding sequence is TGTGCCAGCAGCCAAGTCGGTGCGGGGGAGACTGAAGCTTTCTTT.

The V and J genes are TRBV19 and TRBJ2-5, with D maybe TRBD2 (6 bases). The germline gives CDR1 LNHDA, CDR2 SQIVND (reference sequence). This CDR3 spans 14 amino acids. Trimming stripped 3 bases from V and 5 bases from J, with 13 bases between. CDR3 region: CASSMSLALETQYF. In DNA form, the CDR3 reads TGTGCCAGTAGTATGTCACTAGCTCTGGAGACCCAGTACTTC.

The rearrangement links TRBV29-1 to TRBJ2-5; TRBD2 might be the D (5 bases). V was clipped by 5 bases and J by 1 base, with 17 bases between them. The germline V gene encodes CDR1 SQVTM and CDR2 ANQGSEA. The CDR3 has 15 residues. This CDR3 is CSVLPARGPQETQYF. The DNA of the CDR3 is TGCAGCGTTCTGCCGGCGCGAGGGCCCCAAGAGACCCAGTACTTC.

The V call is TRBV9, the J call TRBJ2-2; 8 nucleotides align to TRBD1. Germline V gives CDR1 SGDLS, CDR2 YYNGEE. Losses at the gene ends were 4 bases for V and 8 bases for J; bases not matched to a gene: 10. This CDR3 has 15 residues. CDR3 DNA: TGTGCCAGCAGCTACGGACAGGGAGGAGTTGGGGAGCTGTTTTTT. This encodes CASSYGQGGVGELFF.

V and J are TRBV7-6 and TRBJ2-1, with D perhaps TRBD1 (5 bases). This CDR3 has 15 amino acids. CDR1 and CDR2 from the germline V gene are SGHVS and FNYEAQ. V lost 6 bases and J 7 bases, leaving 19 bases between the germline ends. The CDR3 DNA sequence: TGTGCCAGCAGTCTCTCCCCCAGGGTCCGAAATGAGCAGTTCTTC. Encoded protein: CASSLSPRVRNEQFF.

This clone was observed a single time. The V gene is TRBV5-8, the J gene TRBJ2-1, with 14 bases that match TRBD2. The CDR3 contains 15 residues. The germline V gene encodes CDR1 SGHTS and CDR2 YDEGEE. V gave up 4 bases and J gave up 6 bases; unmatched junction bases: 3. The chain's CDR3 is CASSPTSGRANEQFF. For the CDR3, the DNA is TGTGCCAGCAGCCCGACTAGCGGGAGGGCCAATGAGCAGTTCTTC.

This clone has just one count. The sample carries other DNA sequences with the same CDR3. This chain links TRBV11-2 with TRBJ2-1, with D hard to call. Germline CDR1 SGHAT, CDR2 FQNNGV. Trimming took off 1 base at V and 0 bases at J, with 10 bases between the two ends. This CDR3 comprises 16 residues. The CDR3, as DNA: TGTGCCAGCAGCTTAGGCCGTTTATCCTCCTACAATGAGCAGTTCTTC. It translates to CASSLGRLSSYNEQFF.